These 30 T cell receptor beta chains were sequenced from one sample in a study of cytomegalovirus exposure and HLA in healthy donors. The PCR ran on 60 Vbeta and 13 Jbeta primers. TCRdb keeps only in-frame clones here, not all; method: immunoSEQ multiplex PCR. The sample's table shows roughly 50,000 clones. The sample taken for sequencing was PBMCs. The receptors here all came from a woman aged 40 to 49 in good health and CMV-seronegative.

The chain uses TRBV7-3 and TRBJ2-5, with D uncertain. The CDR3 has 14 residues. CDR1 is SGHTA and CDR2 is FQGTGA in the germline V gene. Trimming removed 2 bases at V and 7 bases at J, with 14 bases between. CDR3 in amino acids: CASSLGGHRATQYF. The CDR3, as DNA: TGTGCCAGCAGCTTAGGCGGCCATCGCGCGACCCAGTACTTC.

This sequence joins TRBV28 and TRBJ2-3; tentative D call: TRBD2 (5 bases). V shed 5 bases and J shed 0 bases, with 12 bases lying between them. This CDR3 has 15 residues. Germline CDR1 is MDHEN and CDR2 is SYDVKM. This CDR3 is CASSPGLSSTDTQYF. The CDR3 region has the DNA TGTGCCAGCAGTCCTGGACTTTCCAGCACAGATACGCAGTATTTT.

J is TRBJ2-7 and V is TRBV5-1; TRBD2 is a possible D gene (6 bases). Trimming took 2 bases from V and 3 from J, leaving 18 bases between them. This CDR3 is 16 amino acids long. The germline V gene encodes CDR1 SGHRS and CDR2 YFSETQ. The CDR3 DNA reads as TGCGCCAGCAGCTTTCCGGACTGGACTACAGACTACGAGCAGTACTTC. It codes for CASSFPDWTTDYEQYF.

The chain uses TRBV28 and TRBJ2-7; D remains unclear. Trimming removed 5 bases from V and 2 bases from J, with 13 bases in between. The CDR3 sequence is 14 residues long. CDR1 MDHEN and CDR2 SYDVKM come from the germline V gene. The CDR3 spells CASSPVEPTYEQYF. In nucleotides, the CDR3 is TGTGCCAGCAGTCCTGTTGAGCCGACCTACGAGCAGTACTTC.

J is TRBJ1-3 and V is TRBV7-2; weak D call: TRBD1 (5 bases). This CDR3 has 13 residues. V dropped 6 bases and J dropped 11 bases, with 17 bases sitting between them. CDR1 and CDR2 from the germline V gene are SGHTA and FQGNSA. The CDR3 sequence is CASRFAGLGAIYF. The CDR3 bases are TGTGCCAGCAGATTCGCAGGGTTAGGGGCCATATATTTT.

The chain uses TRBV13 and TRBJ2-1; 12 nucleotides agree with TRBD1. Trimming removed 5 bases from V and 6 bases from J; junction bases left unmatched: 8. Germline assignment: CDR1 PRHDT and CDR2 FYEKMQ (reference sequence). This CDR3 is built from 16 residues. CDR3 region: CASSDDRDRGLNEQFF. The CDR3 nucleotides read TGTGCCAGCAGCGACGACCGGGACAGGGGGCTCAATGAGCAGTTCTTC.

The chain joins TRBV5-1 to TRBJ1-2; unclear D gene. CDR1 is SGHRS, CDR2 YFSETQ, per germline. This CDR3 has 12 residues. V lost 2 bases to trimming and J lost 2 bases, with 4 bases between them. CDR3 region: CASSLQNYGYTF. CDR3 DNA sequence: TGCGCCAGCAGCTTACAGAACTATGGCTACACCTTC.

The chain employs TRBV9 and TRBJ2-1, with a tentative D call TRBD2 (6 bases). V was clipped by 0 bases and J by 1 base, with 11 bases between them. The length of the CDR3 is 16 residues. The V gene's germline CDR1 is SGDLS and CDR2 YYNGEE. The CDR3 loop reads CASSVESGVSYNEQFF. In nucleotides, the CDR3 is TGTGCCAGCAGCGTAGAGTCGGGAGTATCCTACAATGAGCAGTTCTTC.

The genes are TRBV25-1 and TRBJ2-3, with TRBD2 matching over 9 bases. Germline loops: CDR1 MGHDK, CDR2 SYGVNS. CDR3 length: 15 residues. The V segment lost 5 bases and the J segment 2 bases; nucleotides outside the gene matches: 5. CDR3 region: CASSKREANTDTQYF. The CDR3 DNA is TGTGCCAGCAGTAAGCGGGAGGCGAACACAGATACGCAGTATTTT.

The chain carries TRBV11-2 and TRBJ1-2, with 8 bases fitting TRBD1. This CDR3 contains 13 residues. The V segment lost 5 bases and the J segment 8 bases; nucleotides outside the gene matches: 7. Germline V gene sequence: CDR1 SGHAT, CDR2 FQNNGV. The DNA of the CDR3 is TGTGCCAGCAGCCAGGGACAGGTCCTAGGCTACACCTTC. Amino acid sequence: CASSQGQVLGYTF.

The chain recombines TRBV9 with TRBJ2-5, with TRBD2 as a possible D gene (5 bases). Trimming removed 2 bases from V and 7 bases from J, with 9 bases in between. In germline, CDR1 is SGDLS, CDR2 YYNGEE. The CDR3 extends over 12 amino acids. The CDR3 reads CASSVYEGTQYF. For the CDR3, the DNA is TGTGCCAGCAGCGTGTACGAGGGGACCCAGTACTTC.

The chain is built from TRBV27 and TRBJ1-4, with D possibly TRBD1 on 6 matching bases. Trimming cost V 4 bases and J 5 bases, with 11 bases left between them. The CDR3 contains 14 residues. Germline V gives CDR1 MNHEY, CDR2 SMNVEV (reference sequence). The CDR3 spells CASSYRTANEKLFF. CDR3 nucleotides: TGTGCCAGCAGTTATAGGACAGCGAATGAAAAACTGTTTTTT.

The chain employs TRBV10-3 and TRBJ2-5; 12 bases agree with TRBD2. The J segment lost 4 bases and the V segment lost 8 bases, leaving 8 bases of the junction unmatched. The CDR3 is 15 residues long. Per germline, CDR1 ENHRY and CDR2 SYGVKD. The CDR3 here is CAIGTTSGGGETQYF. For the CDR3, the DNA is TGTGCCATCGGGACGACTAGCGGGGGAGGAGAGACCCAGTACTTC.

The CDR3 protein is CASSFGGQSPLHF. In nucleotides, the CDR3 is TGTGCCAGCAGTTTCGGGGGGCAGTCACCCCTCCACTTT. The chain recombines TRBV27 with TRBJ1-6; maybe TRBD1 (6 bases). Germline V lookup: CDR1 MNHEY, CDR2 SMNVEV (reference sequence). The V and J ends lost 3 bases and 10 bases respectively, with 10 bases between them. CDR3 size: 13 residues.

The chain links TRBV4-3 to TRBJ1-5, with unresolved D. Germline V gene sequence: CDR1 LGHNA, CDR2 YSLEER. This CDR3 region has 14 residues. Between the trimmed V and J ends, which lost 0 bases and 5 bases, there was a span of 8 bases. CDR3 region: CASSQDLGYQPQHF. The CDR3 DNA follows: TGCGCCAGCAGCCAAGATCTCGGTTATCAGCCCCAGCATTTT.

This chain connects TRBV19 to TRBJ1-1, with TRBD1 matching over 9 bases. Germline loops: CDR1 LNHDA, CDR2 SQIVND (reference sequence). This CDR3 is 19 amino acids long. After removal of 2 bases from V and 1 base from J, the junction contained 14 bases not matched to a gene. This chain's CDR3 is CASSIYGDRVGDRNTEAFF. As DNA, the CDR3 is TGTGCCAGTAGTATATATGGGGACAGGGTAGGGGATCGGAACACTGAAGCTTTCTTT.

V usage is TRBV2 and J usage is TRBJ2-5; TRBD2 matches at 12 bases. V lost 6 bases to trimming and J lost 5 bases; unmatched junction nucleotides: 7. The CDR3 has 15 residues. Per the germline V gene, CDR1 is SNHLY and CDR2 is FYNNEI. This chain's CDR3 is CASSDLAGGRETQYF. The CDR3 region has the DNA TGTGCCAGCAGCGACCTAGCGGGGGGGCGGGAGACCCAGTACTTC.

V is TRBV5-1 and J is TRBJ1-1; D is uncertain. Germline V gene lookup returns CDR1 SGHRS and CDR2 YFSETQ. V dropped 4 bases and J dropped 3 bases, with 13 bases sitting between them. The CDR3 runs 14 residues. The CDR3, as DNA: TGCGCCAGCAGCATGGGTCTCTCTGACACTGAAGCTTTCTTT. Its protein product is CASSMGLSDTEAFF.

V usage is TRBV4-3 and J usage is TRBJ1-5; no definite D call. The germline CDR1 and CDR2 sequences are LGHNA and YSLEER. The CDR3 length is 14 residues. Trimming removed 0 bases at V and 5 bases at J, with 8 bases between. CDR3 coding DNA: TGCGCCAGCAGCCAAGATCTCGGTGATCAGCCCCAGCATTTT. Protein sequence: CASSQDLGDQPQHF.

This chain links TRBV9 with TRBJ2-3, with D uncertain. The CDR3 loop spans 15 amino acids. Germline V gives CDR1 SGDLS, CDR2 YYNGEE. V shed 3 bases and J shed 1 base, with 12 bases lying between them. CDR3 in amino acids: CASSDRQPRTDTQYF. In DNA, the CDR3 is TGTGCCAGCAGCGACCGACAACCCCGCACAGATACGCAGTATTTT.

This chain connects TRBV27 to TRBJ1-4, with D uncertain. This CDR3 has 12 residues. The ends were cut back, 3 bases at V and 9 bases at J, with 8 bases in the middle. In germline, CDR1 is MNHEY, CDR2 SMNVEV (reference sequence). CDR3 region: CASSFLNQKLFF. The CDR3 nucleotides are TGTGCCAGCAGTTTTCTAAACCAAAAACTGTTTTTT.

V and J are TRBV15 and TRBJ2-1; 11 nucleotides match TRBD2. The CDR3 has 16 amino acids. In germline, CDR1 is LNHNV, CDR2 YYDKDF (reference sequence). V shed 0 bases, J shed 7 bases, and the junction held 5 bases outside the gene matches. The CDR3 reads CATSRDTSGRGNEQFF. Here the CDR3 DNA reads TGTGCCACCAGCAGAGATACTAGCGGGAGAGGGAATGAGCAGTTCTTC. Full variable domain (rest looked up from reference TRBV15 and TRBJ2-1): DAMVIQNPRYQVTQFGKPVTLSCSQTLNHNVMYWYQQKSSQAPKLLFHYYDKDFNNEADTPDNFQSRRPNTSFCFLDIRSPGLGDTAMYLCATSRDTSGRGNEQFFGPGTRLTVL.

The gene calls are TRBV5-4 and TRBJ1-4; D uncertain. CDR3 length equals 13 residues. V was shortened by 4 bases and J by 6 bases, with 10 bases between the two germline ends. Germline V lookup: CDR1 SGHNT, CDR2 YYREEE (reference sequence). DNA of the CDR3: TGTGCCAGCAGCCCCGAACCGGATGAAAAACTGTTTTTT. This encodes CASSPEPDEKLFF.

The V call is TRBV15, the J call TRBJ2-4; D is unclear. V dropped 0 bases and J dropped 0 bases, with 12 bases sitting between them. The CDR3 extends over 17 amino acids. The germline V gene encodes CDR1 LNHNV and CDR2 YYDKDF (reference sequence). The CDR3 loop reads CATSRDRIQSAKNIQYF. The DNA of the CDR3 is TGTGCCACCAGCAGAGACCGTATACAGTCAGCCAAAAACATTCAGTACTTC.

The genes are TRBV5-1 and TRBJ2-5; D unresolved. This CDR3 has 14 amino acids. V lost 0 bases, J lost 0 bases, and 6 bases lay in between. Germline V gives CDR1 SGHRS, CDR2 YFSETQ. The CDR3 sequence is CASSLGQDQETQYF. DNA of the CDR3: TGCGCCAGCAGCTTGGGGCAGGACCAAGAGACCCAGTACTTC.

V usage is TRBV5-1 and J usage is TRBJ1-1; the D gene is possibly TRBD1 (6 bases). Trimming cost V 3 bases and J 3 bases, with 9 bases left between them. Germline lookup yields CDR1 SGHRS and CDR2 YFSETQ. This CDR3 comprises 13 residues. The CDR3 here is CASSSDSYTEAFF. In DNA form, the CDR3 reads TGCGCCAGCAGCTCGGACAGCTACACTGAAGCTTTCTTT. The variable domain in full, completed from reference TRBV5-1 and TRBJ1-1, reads KAGVTQTPRYLIKTRGQQVTLSCSPISGHRSVSWYQQTPGQGLQFLFEYFSETQRNKGNFPGRFSGRQFSNSRSEMNVSTLELGDSALYLCASSSDSYTEAFFGQGTRLTVV.

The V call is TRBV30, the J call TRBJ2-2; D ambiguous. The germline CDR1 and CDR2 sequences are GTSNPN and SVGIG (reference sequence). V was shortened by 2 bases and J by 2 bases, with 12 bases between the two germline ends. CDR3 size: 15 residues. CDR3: CAWSPVRVNTGELFF. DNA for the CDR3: TGTGCCTGGAGTCCCGTCCGGGTCAACACCGGGGAGCTGTTTTTT.

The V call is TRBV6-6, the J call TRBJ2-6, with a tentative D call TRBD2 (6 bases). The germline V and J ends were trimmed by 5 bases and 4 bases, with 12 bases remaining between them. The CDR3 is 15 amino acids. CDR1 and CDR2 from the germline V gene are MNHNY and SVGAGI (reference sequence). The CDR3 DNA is TGTGCCAGCAGTCCTACGGAGGGGGGGGCCAACGTCCTGACTTTC. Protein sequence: CASSPTEGGANVLTF.

CDR3 amino acids: CASRNSGTVGRQYF. The CDR3 coding sequence is TGTGCCAGCAGGAACTCCGGGACAGTCGGGCGGCAGTACTTC. V gene TRBV6-5 combines with J gene TRBJ2-7; 7 nucleotides match TRBD1. This CDR3 spans 14 amino acids. Germline values: CDR1 MNHEY, CDR2 SVGAGI. The ends lost 6 bases at V and 9 bases at J; junction bases unmatched: 14.

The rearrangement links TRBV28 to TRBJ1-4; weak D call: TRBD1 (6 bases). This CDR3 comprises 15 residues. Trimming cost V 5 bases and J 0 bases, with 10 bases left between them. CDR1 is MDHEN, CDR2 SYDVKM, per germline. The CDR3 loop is CASSEQGATNEKLFF. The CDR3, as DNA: TGTGCCAGCAGTGAACAGGGCGCAACTAATGAAAAACTGTTTTTT.